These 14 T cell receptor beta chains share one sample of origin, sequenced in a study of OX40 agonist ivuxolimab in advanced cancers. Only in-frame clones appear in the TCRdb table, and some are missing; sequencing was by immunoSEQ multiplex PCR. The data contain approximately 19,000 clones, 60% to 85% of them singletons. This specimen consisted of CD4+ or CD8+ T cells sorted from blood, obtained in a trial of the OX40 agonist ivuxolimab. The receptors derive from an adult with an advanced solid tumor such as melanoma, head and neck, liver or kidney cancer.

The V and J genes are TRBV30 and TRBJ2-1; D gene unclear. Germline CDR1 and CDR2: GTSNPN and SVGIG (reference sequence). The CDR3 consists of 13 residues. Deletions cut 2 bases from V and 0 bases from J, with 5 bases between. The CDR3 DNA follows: TGTGCCTGGAGTACGCTCTCCTACAATGAGCAGTTCTTC. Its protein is CAWSTLSYNEQFF.

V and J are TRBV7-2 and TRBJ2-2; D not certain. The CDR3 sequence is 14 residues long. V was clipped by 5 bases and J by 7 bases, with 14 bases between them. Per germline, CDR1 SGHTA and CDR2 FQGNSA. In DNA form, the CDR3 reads TGTGCCAGCAGCGCACAACGGTGGGGCGGGGAGCTGTTTTTT. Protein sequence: CASSAQRWGGELFF.

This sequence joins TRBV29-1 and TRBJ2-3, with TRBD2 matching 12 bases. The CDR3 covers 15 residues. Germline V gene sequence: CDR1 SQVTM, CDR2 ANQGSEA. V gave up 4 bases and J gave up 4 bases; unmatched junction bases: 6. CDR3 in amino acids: CSVVSSGGASDTQYF. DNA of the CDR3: TGCAGCGTTGTCTCTAGCGGGGGGGCCTCAGATACGCAGTATTTT.

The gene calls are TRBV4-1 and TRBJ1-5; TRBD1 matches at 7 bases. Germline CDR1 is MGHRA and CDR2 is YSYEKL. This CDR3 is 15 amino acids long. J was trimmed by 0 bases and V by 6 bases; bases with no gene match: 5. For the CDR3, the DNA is TGCGCCAGCAGGCCGACAGGGACTAGCAATCAGCCCCAGCATTTT. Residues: CASRPTGTSNQPQHF.

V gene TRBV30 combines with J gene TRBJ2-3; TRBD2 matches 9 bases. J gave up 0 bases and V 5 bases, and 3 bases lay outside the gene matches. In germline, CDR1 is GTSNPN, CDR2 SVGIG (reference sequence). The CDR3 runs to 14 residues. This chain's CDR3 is CAWALAGSTDTQYF. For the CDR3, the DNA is TGTGCCTGGGCTCTAGCGGGAAGCACAGATACGCAGTATTTT.

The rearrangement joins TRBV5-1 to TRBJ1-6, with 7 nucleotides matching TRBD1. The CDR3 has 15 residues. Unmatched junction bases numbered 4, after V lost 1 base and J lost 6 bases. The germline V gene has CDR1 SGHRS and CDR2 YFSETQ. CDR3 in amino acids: CASSLQGGRNSPLHF. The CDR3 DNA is TGCGCCAGCAGCTTGCAGGGGGGCCGTAATTCACCCCTCCACTTT.

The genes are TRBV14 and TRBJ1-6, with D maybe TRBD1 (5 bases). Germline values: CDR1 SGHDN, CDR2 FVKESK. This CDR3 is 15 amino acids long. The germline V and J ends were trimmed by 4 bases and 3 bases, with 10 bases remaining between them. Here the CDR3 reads CASSRGVLYNSPLHF. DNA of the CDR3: TGTGCCAGCAGCCGAGGGGTCCTCTATAATTCACCCCTCCACTTT.

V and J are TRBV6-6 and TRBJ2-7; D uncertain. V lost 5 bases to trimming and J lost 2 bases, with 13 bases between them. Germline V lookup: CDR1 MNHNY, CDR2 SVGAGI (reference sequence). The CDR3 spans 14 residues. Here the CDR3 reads CASSLSGLPYEQYF. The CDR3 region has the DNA TGTGCCAGCAGTCTGTCCGGGCTCCCCTACGAGCAGTACTTC.

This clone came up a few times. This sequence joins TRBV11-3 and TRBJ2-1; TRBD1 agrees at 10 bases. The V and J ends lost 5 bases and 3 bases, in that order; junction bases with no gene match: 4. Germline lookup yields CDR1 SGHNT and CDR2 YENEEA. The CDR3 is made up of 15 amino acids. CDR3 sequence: CASSVGQGDYNEQFF. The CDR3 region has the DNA TGTGCCAGCAGCGTCGGACAGGGGGACTACAATGAGCAGTTCTTC.

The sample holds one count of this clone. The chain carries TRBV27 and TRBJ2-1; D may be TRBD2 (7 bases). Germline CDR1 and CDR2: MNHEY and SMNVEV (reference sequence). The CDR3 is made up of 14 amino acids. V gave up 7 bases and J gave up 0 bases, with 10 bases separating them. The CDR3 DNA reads TGTGCCAGCATAGGGGGGGTCTCCTACAATGAGCAGTTCTTC. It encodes CASIGGVSYNEQFF.

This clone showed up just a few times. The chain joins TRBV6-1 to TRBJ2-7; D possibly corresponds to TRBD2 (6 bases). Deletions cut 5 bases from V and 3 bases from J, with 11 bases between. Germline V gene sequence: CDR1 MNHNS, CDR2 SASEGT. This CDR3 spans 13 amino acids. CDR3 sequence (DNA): TGTGCCAGCAGTCGAGCGGGCCGCTACGAGCAGTACTTC. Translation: CASSRAGRYEQYF.

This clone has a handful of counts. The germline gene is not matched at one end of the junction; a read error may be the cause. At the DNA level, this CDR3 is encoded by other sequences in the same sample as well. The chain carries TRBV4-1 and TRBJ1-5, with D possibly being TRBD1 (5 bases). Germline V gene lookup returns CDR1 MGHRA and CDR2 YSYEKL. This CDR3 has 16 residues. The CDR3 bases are TGTGCCAGCAGCCAAGAACAGGCAGCTAGCAATCAGCCCCAGCATTTT. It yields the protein CASSQEQAASNQPQHF.

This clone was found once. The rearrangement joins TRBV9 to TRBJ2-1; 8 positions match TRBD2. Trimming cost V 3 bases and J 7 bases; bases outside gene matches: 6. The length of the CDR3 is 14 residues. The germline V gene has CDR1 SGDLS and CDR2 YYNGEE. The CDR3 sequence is CASSGSGSLNEQFF. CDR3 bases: TGTGCCAGCAGCGGGAGCGGGAGTTTGAATGAGCAGTTCTTC. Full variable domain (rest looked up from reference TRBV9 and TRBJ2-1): DSGVTQTPKHLITATGQRVTLRCSPRSGDLSVYWYQQSLDQGLQFLIQYYNGEERAKGNILERFSAQQFPDLHSELNLSSLELGDSALYFCASSGSGSLNEQFFGPGTRLTVL.

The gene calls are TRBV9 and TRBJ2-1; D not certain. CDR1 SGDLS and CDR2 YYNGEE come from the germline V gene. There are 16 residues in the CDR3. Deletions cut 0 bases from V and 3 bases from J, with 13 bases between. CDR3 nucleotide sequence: TGTGCCAGCAGCGTAGAGGTGTCAGAACGCTACAATGAGCAGTTCTTC. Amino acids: CASSVEVSERYNEQFF.